This T cell receptor (beta chain) was recovered during a study of blood T cell repertoires in COVID-19. Per the original methods: Amplification of reference gene primers was used by the study to estimate nucleated cell counts. Assay used: immunoSEQ multiplex PCR; TCRdb lists only in-frame clones, some missing. From that table come the V and J calls and clone size; the DNA was used to work out D and trimming. The repertoire includes 250,000 to 300,000 clones, around 84% of them detected once, and 15% to 19% sits in the top ten. CDR1 is MDHEN, CDR2 SYDVKM, per germline. V lost 6 bases to trimming and J lost 3 bases, with 10 bases between them. The CDR3 has 13 residues.

The V call is TRBV28, the J call TRBJ2-3; D is uncertain. Sequenced: PBMCs or T cells enriched from blood (not recorded which). This TCR was recovered from a young man who had recovered from COVID-19. This chain's CDR3 is CASSPSMTDTQYF. CDR3 bases: TGTGCCAGCAGCCCATCCATGACAGATACGCAGTATTTT.